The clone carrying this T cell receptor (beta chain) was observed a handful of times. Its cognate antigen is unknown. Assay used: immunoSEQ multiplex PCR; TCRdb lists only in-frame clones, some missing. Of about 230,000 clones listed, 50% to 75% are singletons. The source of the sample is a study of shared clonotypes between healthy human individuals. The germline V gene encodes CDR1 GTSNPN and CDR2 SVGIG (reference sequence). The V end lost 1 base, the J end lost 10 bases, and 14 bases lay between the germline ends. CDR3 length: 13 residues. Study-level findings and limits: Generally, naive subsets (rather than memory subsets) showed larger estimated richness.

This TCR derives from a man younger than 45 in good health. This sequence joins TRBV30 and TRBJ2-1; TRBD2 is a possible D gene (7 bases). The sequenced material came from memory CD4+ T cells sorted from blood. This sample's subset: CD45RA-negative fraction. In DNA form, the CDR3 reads TGTGCCTGGAGTGACCTGAGGGGGGGAGAGCAGTTCTTC. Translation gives CAWSDLRGGEQFF.